One and the same sample provided the 12 T cell receptor beta chains below, sequenced in a study of response to subunit inactivated influenza vaccine. MiXCR, applied by TCRdb to the RT-PCR reads, yields one record per CDR3 protein. The sample contains about 480,000 distinct CDR3 sequences, 9.5% to 12% of which appear only once. The sequencing here drew on PBMCs from blood, taken around seven weeks after vaccination. These receptors were collected from a man aged 50-60 years who received an inactivated influenza vaccine.

This chain uses TRBV10-1 with TRBJ1-2; D gene unclear. CDR1 is WNHNN and CDR2 is SYGVQD in the germline V gene (reference sequence). Trimming pared 2 bases from V and 8 bases from J, leaving 15 bases between. The CDR3 runs to 14 residues. The CDR3 DNA follows: TGCGCCAGCAGTGAGAGTGTAACCAGCGGGGGCTACACCTTC. Amino acid sequence: CASSESVTSGGYTF.

The genes are TRBV7-2 and TRBJ2-1, with D perhaps TRBD2 (6 bases). The length of the CDR3 is 16 residues. Germline V gives CDR1 SGHTA, CDR2 FQGNSA. With 6 bases removed from V and 4 bases from J, the gap between germline ends came to 19 bases. DNA for the CDR3: TGTGCCAGCAGTTTGACCCCGGGACGGGGGTACAATGAGCAGTTCTTC. This sequence encodes CASSLTPGRGYNEQFF. Complete variable domain (other parts from reference TRBV7-2 and TRBJ2-1): GAGVSQSPSNKVTEKGKDVELRCDPISGHTALYWYRQSLGQGLEFLIYFQGNSAPDKSGLPSDRFSAERTGGSVSTLTIQRTQQEDSAVYLCASSLTPGRGYNEQFFGPGTRLTVL.

CDR3 nucleotides: TGTGCCAGCAGTTTATCGGCCCAAGTCGAAGCTTTCTTT. Amino acid sequence: CASSLSAQVEAFF. This sequence joins TRBV12-3 or TRBV12-4 and TRBJ1-1; D is unclear. The germline V and J ends were trimmed by 2 bases and 8 bases, with 12 bases remaining between them. The CDR3 runs to 13 residues.

The chain couples TRBV7-3 to TRBJ2-5, with TRBD1 matching over 7 bases. V shed 4 bases and J 2 bases; nucleotides not matched to a gene: 10. This CDR3 contains 16 residues. CDR1 SGHTA and CDR2 FQGTGA come from the germline V gene. CDR3 nucleotide sequence: TGTGCCAGCAGCTCCCCCGGGCAGGGGGTACAAGAGACCCAGTACTTC. This sequence encodes CASSSPGQGVQETQYF.

The chain links TRBV7-2 to TRBJ2-5; D might be TRBD1 (6 bases). Trimming left V 2 bases short and J 2 bases short, with 9 bases between. This CDR3 is built from 14 residues. The germline CDR1 and CDR2 sequences are SGHTA and FQGNSA. The CDR3 coding sequence is TGTGCCAGCAGCTTACGAGGACAGCAAGAGACCCAGTACTTC. Translated: CASSLRGQQETQYF.

The table lists this clonotype with a few counts. The chain has TRBV7-2 and TRBJ2-1, with TRBD2 identical over 7 bases. Germline assignment: CDR1 SGHTA and CDR2 FQGNSA. CDR3 size: 16 residues. Trimming took 1 base from V and 4 from J; bases not matched to a gene: 7. The DNA for the CDR3 is TGTGCCAGCAGCTTAGAAGTGTCTAGCGGTTACAATGAGCAGTTCTTC. This codes for CASSLEVSSGYNEQFF.

Many counts were recorded for this clonotype. The chain links TRBV12-3 or TRBV12-4 to TRBJ2-1; D might be TRBD2 (5 bases). The CDR3 has 11 residues. The V end was cut by 10 bases, the J end by 4 bases, with 8 bases between. The CDR3 bases are TGTGCCACCAGAGGGTACAATGAGCAGTTCTTC. As protein: CATRGYNEQFF.

This clonotype was seen ten or more times. V usage is TRBV29-1 and J usage is TRBJ2-5, with a possible D match to TRBD2 (5 bases). The CDR3 runs 12 residues. From germline, CDR1 is SQVTM and CDR2 ANQGSEA. V was pared by 1 base and J by 6 bases, with 9 bases between. CDR3 sequence: CSVEVGGKTQYF. CDR3 nucleotide sequence: TGCAGCGTTGAAGTCGGAGGCAAGACCCAGTACTTC.

This clonotype was recorded at least ten times. The V and J genes are TRBV12-5 and TRBJ2-3; D is undetermined. The CDR3 totals 20 residues. With 0 bases removed from V and 0 bases from J, the gap between germline ends came to 22 bases. The germline gives CDR1 LGHNT, CDR2 FRNRAP. The CDR3 here is CASGLVLPRVVQPSTDTQYF. In DNA form, the CDR3 reads TGTGCTAGTGGTTTGGTCCTCCCACGAGTCGTACAGCCTAGCACAGATACGCAGTATTTT. Full variable domain (outside the CDR3, taken from reference TRBV12-5 and TRBJ2-3): DARVTQTPRHKVTEMGQEVTMRCQPILGHNTVFWYRQTMMQGLELLAYFRNRAPLDDSGMPKDRFSAEMPDATLATLKIQPSEPRDSAVYFCASGLVLPRVVQPSTDTQYFGPGTRLTVL.

This clonotype was counted at least ten times. This rearrangement joins TRBV5-5 to TRBJ1-2; D might be TRBD1 (5 bases). Germline CDR1 and CDR2: SGHKS and YYEKEE (reference sequence). The CDR3 runs 12 residues. V lost 7 bases to trimming and J lost 1 base, with 8 bases between them. Here the CDR3 DNA reads TGTGCCAGCGGGACGGTTAACTATGGCTACACCTTC. This translates into CASGTVNYGYTF.

This clonotype was seen a handful of times. This chain joins TRBV4-3 and TRBJ2-2; D is uncertain. The V end lost 2 bases, the J end lost 1 base, and 8 bases lay between the germline ends. Germline CDR1 and CDR2: LGHNA and YSLEER. The CDR3 runs 15 residues. The CDR3 is CASSQSTGNTGELFF. The CDR3 nucleotides are TGCGCCAGCAGCCAAAGTACGGGGAACACCGGGGAGCTGTTTTTT.

This clonotype appeared once. The chain recombines TRBV6-2 or TRBV6-3 with TRBJ2-7, with D uncertain. In germline, CDR1 is MNHEY, CDR2 SVGEGT. The CDR3 is 12 residues long. V was trimmed by 8 bases and J by 3 bases, leaving 11 bases between them. The CDR3 region is CASGSPYYEQYF. CDR3 in DNA: TGTGCCAGCGGCTCACCATACTACGAGCAGTACTTC.